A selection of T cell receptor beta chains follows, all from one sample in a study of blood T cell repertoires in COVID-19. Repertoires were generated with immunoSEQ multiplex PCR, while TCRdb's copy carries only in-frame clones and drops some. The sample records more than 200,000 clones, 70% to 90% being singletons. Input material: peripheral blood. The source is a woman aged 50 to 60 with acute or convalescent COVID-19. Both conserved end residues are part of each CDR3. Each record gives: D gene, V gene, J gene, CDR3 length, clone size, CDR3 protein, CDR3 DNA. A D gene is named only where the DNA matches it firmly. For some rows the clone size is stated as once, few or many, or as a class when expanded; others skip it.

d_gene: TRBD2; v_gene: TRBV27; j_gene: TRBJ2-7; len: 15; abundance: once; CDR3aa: CASTPRGGATYEQYF; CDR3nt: TGTGCCAGCACCCCTCGCGGGGGTGCTACCTACGAGCAGTACTTC
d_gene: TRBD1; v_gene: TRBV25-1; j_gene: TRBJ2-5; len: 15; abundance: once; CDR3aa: CASSDARGRLETQYF; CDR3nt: TGTGCCAGCAGTGATGCGAGGGGGCGCTTGGAGACCCAGTACTTC
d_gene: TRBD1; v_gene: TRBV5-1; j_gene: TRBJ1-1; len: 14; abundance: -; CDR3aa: CASSLVAGGTEAFF; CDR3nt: TGCGCCAGCAGCTTGGTAGCAGGGGGCACTGAAGCTTTCTTT
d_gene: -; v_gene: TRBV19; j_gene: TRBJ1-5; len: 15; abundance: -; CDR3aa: CASTRLGLANQPQHF; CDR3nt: TGTGCCAGTACCCGATTGGGGCTCGCGAATCAGCCCCAGCATTTT
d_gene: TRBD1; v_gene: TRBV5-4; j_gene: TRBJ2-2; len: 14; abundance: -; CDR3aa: CASSAGQDTGELFF; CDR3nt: TGTGCCAGCAGCGCTGGACAGGACACCGGGGAGCTGTTTTTT
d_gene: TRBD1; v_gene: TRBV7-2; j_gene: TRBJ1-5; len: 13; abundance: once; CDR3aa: CASSLQGDQPQHF; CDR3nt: TGTGCCAGCAGCCTACAGGGGGACCAGCCCCAGCATTTT
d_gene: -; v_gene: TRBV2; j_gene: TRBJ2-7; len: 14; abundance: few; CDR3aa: CASSAQGSSYEQYF; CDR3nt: TGTGCCAGCAGTGCCCAGGGATCCTCCTACGAGCAGTACTTC
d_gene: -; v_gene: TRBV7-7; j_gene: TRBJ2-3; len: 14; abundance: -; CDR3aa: CASSPGQSTDTQYF; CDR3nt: TGTGCCAGCAGCCCAGGACAGAGCACAGATACGCAGTATTTT
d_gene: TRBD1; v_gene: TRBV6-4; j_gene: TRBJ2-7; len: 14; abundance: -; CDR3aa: CARPRGQGAHEQYF; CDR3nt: TGTGCCAGGCCCCGGGGACAGGGGGCCCACGAGCAGTACTTC
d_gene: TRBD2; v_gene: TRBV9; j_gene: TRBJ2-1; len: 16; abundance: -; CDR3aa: CASSSLPGLVLNEQFF; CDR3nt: TGTGCCAGCAGCTCTCTACCGGGACTAGTGCTCAATGAGCAGTTCTTC
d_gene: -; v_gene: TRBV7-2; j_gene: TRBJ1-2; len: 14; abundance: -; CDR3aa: CASSVDRGLYGYTF; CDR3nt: TGTGCCAGCAGCGTCGACAGAGGTTTATATGGCTACACCTTC
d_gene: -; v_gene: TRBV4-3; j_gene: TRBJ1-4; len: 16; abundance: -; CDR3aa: CASSQDLTGGNEKLFF; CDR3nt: TGCGCCAGCAGCCAAGATTTAACGGGAGGTAATGAAAAACTGTTTTTT
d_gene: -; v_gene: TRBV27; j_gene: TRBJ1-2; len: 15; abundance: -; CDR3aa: CASSLRDKANYGYTF; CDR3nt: TGTGCCAGCTCCCTCAGAGACAAAGCTAACTATGGCTACACCTTC
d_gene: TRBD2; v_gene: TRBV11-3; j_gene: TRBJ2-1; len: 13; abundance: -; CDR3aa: CASQTSGNNEQFF; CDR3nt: TGTGCCAGCCAGACTAGCGGAAACAATGAGCAGTTCTTC
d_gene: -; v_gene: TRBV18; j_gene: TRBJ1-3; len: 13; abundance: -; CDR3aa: CASSPPGGNTIYF; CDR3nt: TGTGCCAGCTCACCCCCAGGTGGAAACACCATATATTTT
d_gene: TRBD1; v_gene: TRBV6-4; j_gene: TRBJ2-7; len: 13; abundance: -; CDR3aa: CASSRDRGYEQYF; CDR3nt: TGTGCCAGCAGCAGGGACAGGGGTTACGAGCAGTACTTC
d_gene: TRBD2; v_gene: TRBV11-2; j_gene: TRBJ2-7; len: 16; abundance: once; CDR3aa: CASLTPSGTETYEQYF; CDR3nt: TGTGCCAGCCTCACCCCCAGCGGGACTGAGACCTACGAGCAGTACTTC
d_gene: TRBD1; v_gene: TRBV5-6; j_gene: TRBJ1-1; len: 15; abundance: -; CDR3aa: CASSGTDSMNTEAFF; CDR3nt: TGTGCCAGCAGCGGGACAGATTCTATGAACACTGAAGCTTTCTTT
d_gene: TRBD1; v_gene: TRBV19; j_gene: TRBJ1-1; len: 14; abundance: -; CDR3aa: CASSFGQANTEAFF; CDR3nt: TGTGCCAGTAGTTTCGGACAGGCGAACACTGAAGCTTTCTTT
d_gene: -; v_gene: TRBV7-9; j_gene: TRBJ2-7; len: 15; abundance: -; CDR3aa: CASSSQVPSSYEQYF; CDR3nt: TGTGCCAGCAGCTCACAGGTCCCGAGCTCCTACGAGCAGTACTTC
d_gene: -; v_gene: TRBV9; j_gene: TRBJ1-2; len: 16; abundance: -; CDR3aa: CASSVGSQGSSYGYTF; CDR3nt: TGTGCCAGCAGCGTAGGCTCGCAGGGGTCGTCCTATGGCTACACCTTC
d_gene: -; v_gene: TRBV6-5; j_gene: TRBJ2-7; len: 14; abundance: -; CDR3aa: CASMSRQGTGEQYF; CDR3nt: TGTGCCAGCATGTCAAGACAAGGAACTGGGGAGCAGTACTTC
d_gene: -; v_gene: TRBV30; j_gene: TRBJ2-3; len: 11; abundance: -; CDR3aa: CAWRQIDTQYF; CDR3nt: TGTGCCTGGAGACAGATTGATACGCAGTATTTT
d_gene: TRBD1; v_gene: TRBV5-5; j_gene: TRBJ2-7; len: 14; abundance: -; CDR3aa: CASSLGDRKSEQYF; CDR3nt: TGTGCCAGCAGCTTGGGGGACAGGAAGTCCGAGCAGTACTTC
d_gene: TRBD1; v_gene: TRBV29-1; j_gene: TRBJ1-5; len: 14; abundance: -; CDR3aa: CSVEDPQGAKSQHF; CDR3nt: TGCAGCGTTGAAGATCCACAGGGGGCAAAGTCCCAGCATTTT
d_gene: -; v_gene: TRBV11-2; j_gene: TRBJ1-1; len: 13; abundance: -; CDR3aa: CASSLRRGLVAFF; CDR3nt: TGTGCCAGCAGCTTGAGACGCGGCTTGGTAGCTTTCTTT
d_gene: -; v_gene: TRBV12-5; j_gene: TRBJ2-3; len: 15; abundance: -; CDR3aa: CASGPGLPTTDTQYF; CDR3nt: TGTGCTAGTGGTCCTGGACTGCCAACCACAGATACGCAGTATTTT
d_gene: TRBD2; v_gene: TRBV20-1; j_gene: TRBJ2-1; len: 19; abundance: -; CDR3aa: CSASSPGLAGVRFYNEQFF; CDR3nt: TGCAGTGCCAGTTCCCCGGGACTAGCGGGAGTGCGTTTCTACAATGAGCAGTTCTTC
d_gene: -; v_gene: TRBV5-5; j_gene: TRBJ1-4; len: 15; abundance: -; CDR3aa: CASSPGEVVNEKLFF; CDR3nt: TGTGCCAGCAGCCCCGGTGAGGTGGTTAATGAAAAACTGTTTTTT
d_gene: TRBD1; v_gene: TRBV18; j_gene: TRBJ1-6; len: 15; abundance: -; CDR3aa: CASSPGQGRDSPLHF; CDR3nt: TGTGCCAGCTCACCTGGACAGGGAAGGGATTCACCCCTCCACTTT
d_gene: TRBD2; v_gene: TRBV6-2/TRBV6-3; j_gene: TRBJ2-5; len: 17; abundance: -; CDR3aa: CASSSRRASGSEETQYF; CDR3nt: TGTGCCAGCAGTTCCCGACGTGCTAGCGGGAGTGAAGAGACCCAGTACTTC
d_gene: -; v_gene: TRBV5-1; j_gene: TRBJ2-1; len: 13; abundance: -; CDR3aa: CASSLDLYNEQFF; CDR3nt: TGCGCCAGCAGCTTGGACCTATACAATGAGCAGTTCTTC
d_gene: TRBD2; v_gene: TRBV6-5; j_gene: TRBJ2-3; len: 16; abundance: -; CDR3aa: CASSSLAGGPTDTQYF; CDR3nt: TGTGCCAGCAGTTCCCTAGCGGGCGGCCCCACAGATACGCAGTATTTT
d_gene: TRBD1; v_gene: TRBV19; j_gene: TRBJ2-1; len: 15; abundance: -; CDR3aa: CASSIPQGVTNEQFF; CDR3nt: TGTGCCAGTAGTATCCCCCAGGGGGTAACTAATGAGCAGTTCTTC
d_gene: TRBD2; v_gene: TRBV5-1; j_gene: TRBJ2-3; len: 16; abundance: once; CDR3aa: CASSLISGASTDTQYF; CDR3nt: TGCGCCAGCAGCCTGATTAGCGGGGCTAGCACAGATACGCAGTATTTT
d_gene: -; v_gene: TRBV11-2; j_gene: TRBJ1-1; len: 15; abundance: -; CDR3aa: CASSDQTGPNTEAFF; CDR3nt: TGTGCCAGCAGCGACCAAACAGGGCCGAACACTGAAGCTTTCTTT